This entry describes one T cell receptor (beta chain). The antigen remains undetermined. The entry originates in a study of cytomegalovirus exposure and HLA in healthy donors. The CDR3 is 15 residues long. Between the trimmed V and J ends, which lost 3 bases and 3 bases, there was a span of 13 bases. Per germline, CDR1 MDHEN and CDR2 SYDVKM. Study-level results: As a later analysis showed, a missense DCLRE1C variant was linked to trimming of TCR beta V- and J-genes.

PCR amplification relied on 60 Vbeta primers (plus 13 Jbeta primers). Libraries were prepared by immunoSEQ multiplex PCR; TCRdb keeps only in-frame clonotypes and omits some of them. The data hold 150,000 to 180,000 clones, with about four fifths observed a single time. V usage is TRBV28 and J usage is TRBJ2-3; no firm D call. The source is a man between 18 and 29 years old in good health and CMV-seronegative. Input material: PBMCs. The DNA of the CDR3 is TGTGCCAGCAGTTTTAAGTTAGTGTTGACAGATACGCAGTATTTT. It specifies CASSFKLVLTDTQYF.